A few counts support the clone carrying this T cell receptor (beta chain). Its target is unknown. V gave up 5 bases and J gave up 5 bases; unmatched junction bases: 10. The CDR3 length is 16 residues. From germline, CDR1 is SNHLY and CDR2 FYNNEI. The data are from a study of vaccination effects on CD4 cells after COVID-19. Study information: It was two doses of either the BNT162b2 or mRNA-1273 vaccine that participants received. The study, taken as a whole, reports: At late timepoints after vaccination, vaccine- and infection-induced clones shrank markedly.

Repertoires were generated with immunoSEQ multiplex PCR, while TCRdb's copy carries only in-frame clones and drops some. The data hold some 69,000 clones, with around 76% observed a single time. Antigen-specific CD4+ T cells expanded by the ViraFEST assay with viral peptide pools were then sequenced. Culturing for around eleven days preceded CD4+ T cell isolation. Vaccinated recipients, who were negative for nucleocapsid antibodies, had no history of SARS-CoV-2 infection. With roughly 10 ug/ml peptides and 9 to 10 IU/ml IL-2, over 1.5 million PBMC per well were cultured. Both day 3 and day 7 saw half the medium replaced with IL-2 medium.

The sequence was obtained from a human donor who received a COVID-19 vaccine. This chain uses TRBV2 with TRBJ2-3; 10 bases agree with TRBD1. Source: CD4+ T cells from PBMCs cultured with HCoV-NL63 spike peptides, taken before COVID-19 vaccination. CDR3 amino acids: CASSITTGGFGDTQYF. The CDR3 DNA is TGTGCCAGCAGTATCACGACAGGGGGCTTTGGAGATACGCAGTATTTT.